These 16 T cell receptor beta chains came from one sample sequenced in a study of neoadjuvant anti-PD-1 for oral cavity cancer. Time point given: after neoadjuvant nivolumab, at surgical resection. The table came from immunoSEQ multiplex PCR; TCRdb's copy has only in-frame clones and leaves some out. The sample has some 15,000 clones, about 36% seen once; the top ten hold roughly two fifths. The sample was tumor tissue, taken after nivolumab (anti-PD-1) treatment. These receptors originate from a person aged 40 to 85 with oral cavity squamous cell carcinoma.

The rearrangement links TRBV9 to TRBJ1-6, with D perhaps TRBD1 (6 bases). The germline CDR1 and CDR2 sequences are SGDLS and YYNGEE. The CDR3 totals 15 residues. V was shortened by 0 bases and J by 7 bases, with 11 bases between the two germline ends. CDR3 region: CASSVEEQGNSPLHF. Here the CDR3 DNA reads TGTGCCAGCAGCGTAGAAGAACAGGGAAATTCACCCCTCCACTTT.

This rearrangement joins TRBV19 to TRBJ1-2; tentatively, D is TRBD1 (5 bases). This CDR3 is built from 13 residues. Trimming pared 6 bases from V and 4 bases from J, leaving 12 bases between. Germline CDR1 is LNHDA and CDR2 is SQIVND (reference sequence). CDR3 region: CASSRQGVYGYTF. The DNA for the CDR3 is TGTGCCAGTAGCCGCCAGGGAGTCTATGGCTACACCTTC.

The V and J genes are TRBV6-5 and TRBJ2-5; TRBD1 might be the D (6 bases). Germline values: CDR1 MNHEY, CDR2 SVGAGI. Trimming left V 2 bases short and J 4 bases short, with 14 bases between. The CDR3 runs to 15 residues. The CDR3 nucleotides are TGTGCCAGCAGTTACGGGCTCCGGGACACAGAGACCCAGTACTTC. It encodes CASSYGLRDTETQYF.

CDR3 residues: CASSVGKNTEAFF. The DNA for the CDR3 is TGTGCCAGCAGCGTAGGAAAGAACACTGAAGCTTTCTTT. The V call is TRBV9, the J call TRBJ1-1; no clear D gene. The germline gives CDR1 SGDLS, CDR2 YYNGEE. This CDR3 comprises 13 residues. V lost 0 bases and J 1 base, leaving 4 bases between the germline ends.

The CDR3 region is CASSQTAGTGAFTDTQYF. The CDR3 coding sequence is TGCGCCAGCAGCCAAACCGCGGGGACAGGGGCCTTCACAGATACGCAGTATTTT. The V gene is TRBV4-3, the J gene TRBJ2-3; 10 bases are a match to TRBD1. Germline lookup yields CDR1 LGHNA and CDR2 YSLEER. With V trimmed by 2 bases and J by 2 bases, 10 bases remained unmatched. The CDR3 length is 18 residues.

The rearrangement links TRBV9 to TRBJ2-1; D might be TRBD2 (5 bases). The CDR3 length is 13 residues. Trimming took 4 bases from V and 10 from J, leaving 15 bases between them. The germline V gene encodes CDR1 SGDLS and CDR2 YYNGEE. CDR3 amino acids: CASSISGSGEQFF. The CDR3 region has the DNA TGTGCCAGCAGCATATCGGGGTCCGGGGAGCAGTTCTTC.

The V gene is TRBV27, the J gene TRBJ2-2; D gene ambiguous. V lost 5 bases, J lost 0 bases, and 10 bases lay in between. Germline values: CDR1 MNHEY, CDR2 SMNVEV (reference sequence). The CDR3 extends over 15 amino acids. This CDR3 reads CASSTQPANTGELFF. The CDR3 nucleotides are TGTGCCAGCAGTACACAGCCCGCGAACACCGGGGAGCTGTTTTTT.

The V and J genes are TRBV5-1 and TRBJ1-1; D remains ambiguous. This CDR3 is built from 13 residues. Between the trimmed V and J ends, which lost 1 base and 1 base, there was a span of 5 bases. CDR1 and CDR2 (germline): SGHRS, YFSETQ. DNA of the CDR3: TGCGCCAGCAGCTTGACACCGAACACTGAAGCTTTCTTT. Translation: CASSLTPNTEAFF. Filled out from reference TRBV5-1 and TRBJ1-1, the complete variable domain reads KAGVTQTPRYLIKTRGQQVTLSCSPISGHRSVSWYQQTPGQGLQFLFEYFSETQRNKGNFPGRFSGRQFSNSRSEMNVSTLELGDSALYLCASSLTPNTEAFFGQGTRLTVV.

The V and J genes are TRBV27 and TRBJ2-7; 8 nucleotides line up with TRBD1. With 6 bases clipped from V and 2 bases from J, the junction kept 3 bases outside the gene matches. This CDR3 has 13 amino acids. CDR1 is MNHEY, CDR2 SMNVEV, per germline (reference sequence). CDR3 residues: CASSRTGTYEQYF. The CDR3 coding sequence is TGTGCCAGCAGCAGGACAGGGACCTACGAGCAGTACTTC.

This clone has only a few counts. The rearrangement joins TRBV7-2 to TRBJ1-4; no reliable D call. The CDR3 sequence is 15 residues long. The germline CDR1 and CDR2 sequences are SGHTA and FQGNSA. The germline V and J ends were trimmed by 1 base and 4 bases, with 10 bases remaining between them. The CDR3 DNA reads TGTGCCAGCAGCTTAGGACCGCTAGATAATGAAAAACTGTTTTTT. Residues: CASSLGPLDNEKLFF. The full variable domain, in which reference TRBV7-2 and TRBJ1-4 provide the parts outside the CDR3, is GAGVSQSPSNKVTEKGKDVELRCDPISGHTALYWYRQSLGQGLEFLIYFQGNSAPDKSGLPSDRFSAERTGGSVSTLTIQRTQQEDSAVYLCASSLGPLDNEKLFFGSGTQLSVL.

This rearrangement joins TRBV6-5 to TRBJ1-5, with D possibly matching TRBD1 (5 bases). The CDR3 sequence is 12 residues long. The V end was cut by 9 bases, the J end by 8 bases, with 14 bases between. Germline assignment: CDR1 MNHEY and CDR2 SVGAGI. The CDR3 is CASCRPQEPQHF. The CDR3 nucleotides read TGTGCCAGTTGCAGGCCACAGGAGCCCCAGCATTTT.

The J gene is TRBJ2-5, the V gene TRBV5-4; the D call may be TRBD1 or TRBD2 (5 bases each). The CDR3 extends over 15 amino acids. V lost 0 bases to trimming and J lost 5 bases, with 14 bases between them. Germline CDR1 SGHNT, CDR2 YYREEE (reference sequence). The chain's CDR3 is CASSLGLGTGETQYF. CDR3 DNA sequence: TGTGCCAGCAGCTTGGGCCTAGGGACGGGGGAGACCCAGTACTTC.

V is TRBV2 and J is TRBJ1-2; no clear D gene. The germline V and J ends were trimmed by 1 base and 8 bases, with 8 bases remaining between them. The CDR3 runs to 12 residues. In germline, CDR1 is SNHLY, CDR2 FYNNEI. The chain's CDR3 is CASSEGGRGYTF. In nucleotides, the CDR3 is TGTGCCAGCAGTGAAGGTGGTCGGGGCTACACCTTC.

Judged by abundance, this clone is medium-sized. CDR3 bases: TGTGCCAGCAGTCCAGCCGGGACAGGAGGGGGTTCACCCCTCCACTTT. As protein: CASSPAGTGGGSPLHF. The chain employs TRBV7-8 and TRBJ1-6, with 8 bases aligning to TRBD1. V lost 6 bases, J lost 9 bases, and 13 bases stayed unmatched. CDR1 and CDR2 (germline): SGHVS, FQNEAQ. The CDR3 has 16 amino acids.

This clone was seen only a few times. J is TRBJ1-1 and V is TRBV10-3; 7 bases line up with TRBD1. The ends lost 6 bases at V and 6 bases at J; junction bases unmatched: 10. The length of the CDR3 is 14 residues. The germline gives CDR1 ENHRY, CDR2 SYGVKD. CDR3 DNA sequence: TGTGCCATCAGCGAAGAAATAGACAGGGCTGAAGCTTTCTTT. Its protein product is CAISEEIDRAEAFF.

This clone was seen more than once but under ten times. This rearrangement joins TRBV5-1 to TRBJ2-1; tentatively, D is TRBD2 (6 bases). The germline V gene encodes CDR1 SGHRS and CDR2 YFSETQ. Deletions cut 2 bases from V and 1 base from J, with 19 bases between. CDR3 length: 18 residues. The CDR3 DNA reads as TGCGCCAGCAGCTTTCCAGGGCGGGTAGCGGTTTCCTACAATGAGCAGTTCTTC. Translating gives CASSFPGRVAVSYNEQFF.